Following are 16 T cell receptor beta chains from one sample sequenced in a study of beta chain features in type 1 diabetes. General study findings and limits: Shortening that was moderate but significant affected the TCRB CDR3s of Type 1 diabetes patients in all four CD4+ subsets.

What was sequenced were expressed TCRB transcripts, since all of the isolated RNA had been reverse transcribed. The repertoire was sequenced with immunoSEQ multiplex PCR; TCRdb's copy has only in-frame clones and lacks some. Here the sample spans 100,000 to 150,000 clones, around 15% being singletons. Their antigen targets remain unknown. The sample taken for sequencing was central memory CD4+ T cells from blood. These receptors all stem from a man aged 18-30 years with type 1 diabetes.

This clone came up a few times. The rearrangement links TRBV28 to TRBJ2-5; D is ambiguous. The CDR3 runs 15 residues. Per the germline V gene, CDR1 is MDHEN and CDR2 is SYDVKM. V gave up 4 bases and J gave up 7 bases, with 19 bases separating them. The CDR3: CASSSTRAKSGTQYF. As DNA, the CDR3 is TGTGCCAGCAGTTCGACCAGAGCAAAGTCGGGGACCCAGTACTTC.

The rearrangement uses TRBV29-1 and TRBJ1-3; 7 bases match TRBD1. The germline gives CDR1 SQVTM, CDR2 ANQGSEA. Unmatched junction bases numbered 11, after V lost 7 bases and J lost 8 bases. There are 13 residues in the CDR3. CDR3 protein: CSAGDREGYTIYF. In nucleotides, the CDR3 is TGCAGCGCCGGAGACAGGGAGGGCTACACCATATATTTT.

The chain couples TRBV4-3 to TRBJ2-2, with a weak D call TRBD2 (5 bases). Trimming pared 4 bases from V and 1 base from J, leaving 19 bases between. Germline V gives CDR1 LGHNA, CDR2 YSLEER. The CDR3 contains 18 residues. The CDR3 nucleotides are TGCGCCAGCAGCCCCACCATCGGGATCCCGCTGAACACCGGGGAGCTGTTTTTT. Translation: CASSPTIGIPLNTGELFF.

This clone has a handful of counts. Germline and junction disagree at one end, which may indicate a read error. This chain links TRBV20-1 with TRBJ2-1; D ambiguous. The CDR3 totals 10 residues. Germline assignment: CDR1 DFQATT and CDR2 SNEGSKA (reference sequence). The CDR3 coding sequence is TGCAGTGCTCCCTACTATGAGCAGTTCTTC. Translated: CSAPYYEQFF.

This clone occurred once. The chain combines TRBV5-1 with TRBJ2-3; no reliable D call. Germline V gene sequence: CDR1 SGHRS, CDR2 YFSETQ. The CDR3 is 15 amino acids. Trimming removed 4 bases from V and 0 bases from J, with 12 bases in between. In DNA, the CDR3 is TGCGCCAGCAGCACCCAGAGTCATAGCACAGATACGCAGTATTTT. This sequence encodes CASSTQSHSTDTQYF.

This clone was seen a few times. This sequence joins TRBV7-2 and TRBJ1-4; TRBD1 aligns across 9 bases. With 4 bases clipped from V and 7 bases from J, the junction kept 4 bases outside the gene matches. This CDR3 is 14 amino acids long. Germline-derived CDR1 and CDR2 are SGHTA and FQGNSA. The CDR3 nucleotides are TGTGCCAGCAGCTGGGGACAGGGTAGTGAAAAACTGTTTTTT. Protein: CASSWGQGSEKLFF.

This chain links TRBV7-2 with TRBJ2-5; a weak D match, TRBD2 (7 bases). The CDR3 contains 13 residues. The germline V gene has CDR1 SGHTA and CDR2 FQGNSA. Trimming took 5 bases from V and 13 from J, leaving 20 bases between them. In DNA, the CDR3 is TGTGCCAGCAGCCTAGAGAGGGGGGGGCCCGTGTACTTC. Translation gives CASSLERGGPVYF.

This clone is a singleton in its sample. The chain recombines TRBV28 with TRBJ1-1, with no clear D. The CDR3 consists of 14 residues. V was shortened by 6 bases and J by 1 base, with 12 bases between the two germline ends. Germline values: CDR1 MDHEN, CDR2 SYDVKM. CDR3 sequence reads: CASSPDNGNTEAFF. CDR3 DNA: TGTGCCAGCAGCCCAGATAACGGGAACACTGAAGCTTTCTTT.

The chain employs TRBV4-3 and TRBJ2-1, with 7 bases lining up with TRBD2. Germline values: CDR1 LGHNA, CDR2 YSLEER. This CDR3 is 13 amino acids long. Trimming removed 0 bases from V and 10 bases from J; junction bases left unmatched: 3. In nucleotides, the CDR3 is TGCGCCAGCAGCCAAGATATACTAGCGGAGCAGTTCTTC. It translates to CASSQDILAEQFF.

The CDR3 is CASSLAGTQTRGYTF. The CDR3 coding sequence is TGTGCCAGCAGTTTGGCCGGGACACAGACTCGTGGCTACACCTTC. This chain connects TRBV28 to TRBJ1-2, with D possibly matching TRBD1 (6 bases). Per germline, CDR1 MDHEN and CDR2 SYDVKM. The CDR3 has 15 residues. V lost 3 bases and J lost 7, with 18 bases in between.

V gene TRBV19 combines with J gene TRBJ2-1; TRBD2 matches 9 bases. The germline V gene encodes CDR1 LNHDA and CDR2 SQIVND (reference sequence). The CDR3 spans 16 residues. The V gene end was trimmed by 5 bases and the J gene end by 7 bases; junction bases not matched to a gene: 12. CDR3 amino acids: CASSELVWLAGNEQFF. The DNA for the CDR3 is TGTGCCAGTAGTGAATTGGTGTGGCTAGCGGGAAATGAGCAGTTCTTC. Full variable domain (rest looked up from reference TRBV19 and TRBJ2-1): DGGITQSPKYLFRKEGQNVTLSCEQNLNHDAMYWYRQDPGQGLRLIYYSQIVNDFQKGDIAEGYSVSREKKESFPLTVTSAQKNPTAFYLCASSELVWLAGNEQFFGPGTRLTVL.

This clone was seen at least ten times. V gene TRBV29-1 combines with J gene TRBJ2-5; 7 bases are shared with TRBD1. The CDR3 contains 12 residues. The V and J ends lost 6 bases and 5 bases, in that order; junction bases with no gene match: 6. Germline CDR1 reads SQVTM; CDR2 reads ANQGSEA. The CDR3 is CSVVQGLETQYF. The CDR3 region has the DNA TGCAGCGTCGTACAGGGGCTGGAGACCCAGTACTTC.

V gene TRBV7-9 combines with J gene TRBJ2-7; 9 nucleotides align to TRBD2. The J segment lost 2 bases and the V segment lost 5 bases, leaving 10 bases of the junction unmatched. CDR1 is SEHNR, CDR2 FQNEAQ, per germline (reference sequence). This CDR3 comprises 16 residues. CDR3 bases: TGTGCCAGCAGCCCCGGGACCGGGACTAGCACCTACGAGCAGTACTTC. As protein: CASSPGTGTSTYEQYF.

The chain employs TRBV12-5 and TRBJ1-1, with 10 bases matching TRBD1. Germline CDR1 LGHNT, CDR2 FRNRAP. CDR3 size: 15 residues. J lost 5 bases, V lost 3 bases, and 6 bases had no gene match. This CDR3 is CASGFSGQGRTEAFF. The DNA for the CDR3 is TGTGCTAGTGGTTTCTCGGGACAGGGGAGGACTGAAGCTTTCTTT.

This clone has just one count. The chain joins TRBV30 to TRBJ1-5; D perhaps matches TRBD1 (5 bases). This CDR3 comprises 18 residues. Germline V CDR1 and CDR2: GTSNPN, SVGIG (reference sequence). Trimming shortened V by 0 bases and J by 0 bases, and 18 bases separated the two germline ends. The CDR3 DNA follows: TGTGCCTGGAGTGTAGGGGTAGCAGGTGACTATAGCAATCAGCCCCAGCATTTT. Its translation: CAWSVGVAGDYSNQPQHF.

This chain connects TRBV5-1 to TRBJ2-5; tentative D call: TRBD1 (5 bases). Between the trimmed V and J ends, which lost 0 bases and 4 bases, there was a span of 16 bases. The CDR3 contains 16 residues. CDR1 and CDR2 from the germline V gene are SGHRS and YFSETQ. The CDR3 region is CASSLAKLEQGETQYF. The CDR3 region has the DNA TGCGCCAGCAGCTTGGCTAAGCTAGAGCAGGGAGAGACCCAGTACTTC.